Listed below are T cell receptor beta chains from one sample, sequenced in a study of glioma-infiltrating T cells after dendritic cell vaccination. The repertoire was sequenced with immunoSEQ multiplex PCR; TCRdb's copy has only in-frame clones and lacks some. The table has around 96,000 clones, about four fifths seen once. Sequencing was performed on blood, taken before dendritic cell vaccination. These TCRs come from a human donor with glioblastoma. Both conserved end residues are part of each CDR3. Fields, in order: CDR3 DNA, CDR3 protein, J gene, V gene, clone size, D gene. D genes are given only for firm matches. Clone sizes are given selectively: once, few, many, or a class where the clone is expanded.

TGTGCCAGCAGTTACTCGGGACAGCCGATCGTCACTGAAGCTTTCTTT CASSYSGQPIVTEAFF TRBJ1-1 TRBV6-5 few TRBD1
TGTGCCAGCAGCCCCAACTCTGTAGAGGCACCCTACACCTTC CASSPNSVEAPYTF TRBJ1-2 TRBV6-4 - -
TGTGCCAGCACCTCCTGGGGGGGAGGCTACACCTTC CASTSWGGGYTF TRBJ1-2 TRBV5-6 - -
TGCAGCGTTGAGGCAGGGCCGATCTACGAGCAGTACTTC CSVEAGPIYEQYF TRBJ2-7 TRBV29-1 - -
TGCGCCAGCAGCTTACAGGGTGACATTCAGTACTTC CASSLQGDIQYF TRBJ2-4 TRBV5-1 - -
TGCGCCAGCAGCTGGGGACTAGCGGGGGTAGGGGGTGAGCAGTTCTTC CASSWGLAGVGGEQFF TRBJ2-1 TRBV5-1 - TRBD2
TGTGCCAGCAGTTCTAGCGGGAGAACAGATACGCAGTATTTT CASSSSGRTDTQYF TRBJ2-3 TRBV28 - TRBD2
TGCGCCAGCAGCTTGGAAAGGGGGCGTCACTATGGCTACACCTTC CASSLERGRHYGYTF TRBJ1-2 TRBV5-1 - TRBD1
TGTGCCAGCAGTTACGACTGGACAGCCCAAGAGACCCAGTACTTC CASSYDWTAQETQYF TRBJ2-5 TRBV28 - -
TGTGCCAGCAGCGTACAGGGGACGGGCGCTGAAGCTTTCTTT CASSVQGTGAEAFF TRBJ1-1 TRBV11-2 many TRBD1
TGTGCCTGGACAAATGGACAGGGGAATCAGCCCCAGCATTTT CAWTNGQGNQPQHF TRBJ1-5 TRBV30 - TRBD1
TGTGCCAGCAGCCGACAGGGGGGGCAGCAAGAGACCCAGTACTTC CASSRQGGQQETQYF TRBJ2-5 TRBV5-4 - TRBD1
TGTGCCAGTAGTATAGAGGGCAGCTTCAGCTCTGGGGCCAACGTCCTGACTTTC CASSIEGSFSSGANVLTF TRBJ2-6 TRBV19 few -
TGTGCCAGCAGCCCCAGGGGAGCGGGAATCACAGATACGCAGTATTTT CASSPRGAGITDTQYF TRBJ2-3 TRBV9 - -
TGTGCCAGCAGTCCTCCGACAGGGACAGGGACTGAAGCTTTCTTT CASSPPTGTGTEAFF TRBJ1-1 TRBV27 once TRBD1
TGTGCCAGCAGTGAGGCCCCGGGACAGGATATCGAGCAGTACTTC CASSEAPGQDIEQYF TRBJ2-7 TRBV28 - TRBD1
TGTGCCAGCAGTTACTCGACAGGGCCTGGAAACACCATATATTTT CASSYSTGPGNTIYF TRBJ1-3 TRBV6-5 once TRBD1
TGCGCCAGCAGCCCCAGGACAGGGAACACCGGGGAGCTGTTTTTT CASSPRTGNTGELFF TRBJ2-2 TRBV5-1 - TRBD1
TGTGCCAGCAGTTTACGGAGCTATGGCTACACCTTC CASSLRSYGYTF TRBJ1-2 TRBV28 few -
TGTGCCAGCAGTTCACAGGGGTCAGTAGGAAATCAGCCCCAGCATTTT CASSSQGSVGNQPQHF TRBJ1-5 TRBV28 - TRBD1
TGTGCCAGCAGTTCCCGGACAGGGCGAGGGGAAAAACTGTTTTTT CASSSRTGRGEKLFF TRBJ1-4 TRBV27 - TRBD1
TGTGCCAGTAGTCAAGGCGGTGCAACTAATGAAAAACTGTTTTTT CASSQGGATNEKLFF TRBJ1-4 TRBV19 - -
TGCGCCAGCAGGGTAGCGGGGGGGCCAGGAGATACGCAGTATTTT CASRVAGGPGDTQYF TRBJ2-3 TRBV5-1 - TRBD2
TGTGCCAGCAGCCGGACAGGAGTTCCTGGAAACACCATATATTTT CASSRTGVPGNTIYF TRBJ1-3 TRBV7-9 - TRBD1
TGTGCCAGCAGCTTAGCTGGGCGCAGACCCGACTATGGCTACACCTTC CASSLAGRRPDYGYTF TRBJ1-2 TRBV7-8 - -
TGTGCCAGCAGCGTAGGCGGTGAGCTCTACGAGCAGTACTTC CASSVGGELYEQYF TRBJ2-7 TRBV9 - -
TGCAGCGTTGAAGGGCGAGGGAGGGGTGAAAAACTGTTTTTT CSVEGRGRGEKLFF TRBJ1-4 TRBV29-1 - -
TGTGCCAGCAGACGGACAGGGGGGAAGAATGAGCAGTTCTTC CASRRTGGKNEQFF TRBJ2-1 TRBV2 - TRBD1
TGTGCCAGCTCAAGTAGAGCGGGGGCGTTCTACGAGCAGTACTTC CASSSRAGAFYEQYF TRBJ2-7 TRBV18 - TRBD2
TGTGCCAGCCGGGTCGGCGGACACGGCGGCAATCAGCCCCAGCATTTT CASRVGGHGGNQPQHF TRBJ1-5 TRBV27 - -
TGTGCCAGCAGCGTAGCTAGGTCACCGTCGTTCAATGAGCAGTTCTTC CASSVARSPSFNEQFF TRBJ2-1 TRBV9 - -
TGTGCCAGCCGGGGACTTGTCACTGAAGCTTTCTTT CASRGLVTEAFF TRBJ1-1 TRBV9 - -
TGTGCCAGCAGCTATGACAGGGGGCCTGATATGAACACTGAAGCTTTCTTT CASSYDRGPDMNTEAFF TRBJ1-1 TRBV9 few TRBD1
TGTGCCAGCTCACGGACAGGGAGTAATGAAAAACTGTTTTTT CASSRTGSNEKLFF TRBJ1-4 TRBV18 - TRBD1
TGTGCCAGCAGCTTATCCGCCGGGTGGTATGGCTACACCTTC CASSLSAGWYGYTF TRBJ1-2 TRBV5-5 - -
TGTGCCAGCAGTTACTCGATAGTCAATTCACCCCTCCACTTT CASSYSIVNSPLHF TRBJ1-6 TRBV6-6 - -
TGTGCCAGCAGCTTAGGTCGCGGTGGCACTGAAGCTTTCTTT CASSLGRGGTEAFF TRBJ1-1 TRBV7-9 - -
TGTGCCAGCACCCTACTCCGACTAGCGGGGCCAGTTGTTGGTGAGCAGTTCTTC CASTLLRLAGPVVGEQFF TRBJ2-1 TRBV7-9 few TRBD2
TGTGCCAGCAGTGACCGACAGAGCTATGGCTACACCTTC CASSDRQSYGYTF TRBJ1-2 TRBV6-5 - -
TGTGCCAGCAGCTTGGGCAGGCTCAATGAGCAGTTCTTC CASSLGRLNEQFF TRBJ2-1 TRBV7-6 - -
TGTGCCAGCAGTGGCCCTTTAGGATTTCGGAAAGGGGGCAATCAGCCCCAGCATTTT CASSGPLGFRKGGNQPQHF TRBJ1-5 TRBV6-9 once -
TGTGCCAGCACCCTAGGTAGAGGGGAGCTGTTTTTT CASTLGRGELFF TRBJ2-2 TRBV28 - -
TGTGCCAGCTCACCACCAGGAGATCTCTATGGCTACACCTTC CASSPPGDLYGYTF TRBJ1-2 TRBV18 - -
TGTGCCAGCAGTTCCTTAGGACACCCCTACGAGCAGTACTTC CASSSLGHPYEQYF TRBJ2-7 TRBV27 - -
TGTGCCAGCAGCTTGCTCAGAGGCGGGGACTTAGGTCAGCCCCAGCATTTT CASSLLRGGDLGQPQHF TRBJ1-5 TRBV5-6 - -
TGTGCCATCAGTGAGTCGTTGGCTTCTGGAAACACCATATATTTT CAISESLASGNTIYF TRBJ1-3 TRBV10-3 - -
TGTGCCAGCAGTACGGGACAGGGGAGGAACATTCAGTACTTC CASSTGQGRNIQYF TRBJ2-4 TRBV6-6 - TRBD1
TGCGCCAGCAGCTTCGGGGGGAGCTCCTATAATTCACCCCTCCACTTT CASSFGGSSYNSPLHF TRBJ1-6 TRBV5-1 - -
TGTGCCAGCTCACCCCGACAGCTAGGGGCTGATTCACCCCTCCACTTT CASSPRQLGADSPLHF TRBJ1-6 TRBV18 - -
TGCGCCAGCAGCCAAGTCGGTAGCAATCAGCCCCAGCATTTT CASSQVGSNQPQHF TRBJ1-5 TRBV4-1 - -
TGTGCCAGAAAGAGTACGGGAAACTATGGCTACACCTTC CARKSTGNYGYTF TRBJ1-2 TRBV2 - -
TGTGCCACCAGCAGAGATGGCGGGGGGGGCTACACCTTC CATSRDGGGGYTF TRBJ1-2 TRBV15 - -
TGTGCCAGCTCACCACTCGGGGGGGTGGCTATCTACAATGAGCAGTTCTTC CASSPLGGVAIYNEQFF TRBJ2-1 TRBV18 few TRBD2
TGTGCCTCGACCCGGGTCCGGGACAGGGGGAGTGAGCAGTTCTTC CASTRVRDRGSEQFF TRBJ2-1 TRBV30 - TRBD1
TGTGCCTGGAGCGGACAGGGGGTCTACGAGCAGTACTTC CAWSGQGVYEQYF TRBJ2-7 TRBV30 - TRBD1
TGTGCCTGGAGTGTAGGGGCAGGGGGTGGAAACACCATATATTTT CAWSVGAGGGNTIYF TRBJ1-3 TRBV30 - TRBD1
TGTGCCAGCAGCCCACAACCTCCGGGCGGGGGGGCTAAATTTGAGCAGTTCTTC CASSPQPPGGGAKFEQFF TRBJ2-1 TRBV9 - TRBD2
TGTGCCATCGGCTCCTCAACTAGCGCCTCCTACGAGCAGTACTTC CAIGSSTSASYEQYF TRBJ2-7 TRBV10-3 - TRBD2
TGTGCCAGCAGCTTAAGACTAGCGGGAGTCGGAGATACGCAGTATTTT CASSLRLAGVGDTQYF TRBJ2-3 TRBV7-2 once TRBD2